This T cell receptor beta chain was profiled in a study of OX40 agonist ivuxolimab in advanced cancers. For the study at large: Participants averaged roughly 60 years of age (range about 23 to 80) and were around 85% male.

Method: immunoSEQ multiplex PCR; TCRdb's copy keeps in-frame clones and lacks some. The table records about 40,000 clones, roughly 86% of them present only once. The table lists this clone with a few counts. The clonotype was recovered from an adult with an advanced solid tumor such as melanoma, head and neck, liver or kidney cancer. The sample in question was CD4+ or CD8+ T cells sorted from blood, obtained in a trial of the OX40 agonist ivuxolimab.

The CDR3 protein is CASSLDMNTEAFF. CDR3 DNA sequence: TGTGCCAGCAGCTTAGATATGAACACTGAAGCTTTCTTT. This chain joins TRBV7-9 and TRBJ1-1; no firm D call. This CDR3 region has 13 residues. Germline CDR1 is SEHNR and CDR2 is FQNEAQ (reference sequence). Trimming removed 1 base from V and 0 bases from J, with 3 bases in between.